This entry features one T cell receptor (beta chain) sequence. The antigen is not known. The PCR contained 60 Vbeta and 13 Jbeta primers. Libraries were prepared by immunoSEQ multiplex PCR; TCRdb keeps only in-frame clonotypes and omits some of them. The sample consists of roughly 97,000 clones, approximately 80% of them appearing once. The data derive from a study of cytomegalovirus exposure and HLA in healthy donors. Study observations and caveats: Previous analysis showed most TCR beta V segments were productive about 87% or about 30% of the time.

V trimming: 6 bases; J trimming: 3 bases; junction bases outside the gene matches: 5. This CDR3 contains 14 residues. Germline CDR1 and CDR2: LNHDA and SQIVND (reference sequence). The rearrangement uses TRBV19 and TRBJ1-5, with 7 bases that match TRBD1. The sample taken for sequencing was PBMCs. The TCR originated in a young woman in good health and CMV-seropositive. In DNA form, the CDR3 reads TGTGCCAGTAGGACCGGGACAGACAATCAGCCCCAGCATTTT. This sequence encodes CASRTGTDNQPQHF. Based on the CDR3 plus reference TRBV19 and TRBJ1-5, the full variable domain is DGGITQSPKYLFRKEGQNVTLSCEQNLNHDAMYWYRQDPGQGLRLIYYSQIVNDFQKGDIAEGYSVSREKKESFPLTVTSAQKNPTAFYLCASRTGTDNQPQHFGDGTRLSIL.